This TCR beta chain was sequenced in a study of shared T cell receptors in the human thymus. The repertoire was sequenced with immunoSEQ multiplex PCR; TCRdb's copy has only in-frame clones and lacks some. Seen here are about 400,000 clones, approximately 95% observed once, and the top ten hold about 0.02%. CDR3 length equals 17 residues. V lost 11 bases and J lost 5, with 31 bases in between. Germline V gene lookup returns CDR1 MNHEY and CDR2 SMNVEV (reference sequence). Sequenced material: thymocytes. The V gene is TRBV27, the J gene TRBJ2-7; D is undetermined. The TCR originated in a human donor. CDR3 nucleotide sequence: TGTGCCTTCCCTCTCGGGTCCAGAACACGACCGCGCGACGAGCAGTACTTC. This codes for CAFPLGSRTRPRDEQYF.